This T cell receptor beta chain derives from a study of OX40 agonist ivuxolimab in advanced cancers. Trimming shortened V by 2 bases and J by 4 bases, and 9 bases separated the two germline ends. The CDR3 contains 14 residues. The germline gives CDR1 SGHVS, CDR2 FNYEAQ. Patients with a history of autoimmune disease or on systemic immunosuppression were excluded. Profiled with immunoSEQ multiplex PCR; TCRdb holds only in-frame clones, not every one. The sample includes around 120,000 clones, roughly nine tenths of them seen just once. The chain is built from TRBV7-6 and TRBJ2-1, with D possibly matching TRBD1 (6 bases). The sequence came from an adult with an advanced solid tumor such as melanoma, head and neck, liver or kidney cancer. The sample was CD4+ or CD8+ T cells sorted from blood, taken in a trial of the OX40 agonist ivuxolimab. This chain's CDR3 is CASSLNTGYNEQFF. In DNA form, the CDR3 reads TGTGCCAGCAGCTTAAATACAGGGTACAATGAGCAGTTCTTC.